This TCR beta chain was identified during a study of cytomegalovirus exposure and HLA in healthy donors. Overall study: The approximately 720 first-cohort repertoires and the 95 to 150 validation repertoires shared the same platform, a later analysis reported. Findings of the study overall: Specificity for CMV antigens was confirmed in vitro for a few of the CMV-associated chains. The study labeled 150 or so TCR beta chains cytomegalovirus-associated.

This CDR3 contains 16 residues. V lost 3 bases and J 2 bases, leaving 15 bases between the germline ends. Germline lookup yields CDR1 KGHSH and CDR2 LQKENI. Using immunoSEQ multiplex PCR, the repertoire was profiled, and TCRdb retains in-frame clones only, with some absent. Altogether about 220,000 clones are present, 85% to 95% being singletons, with the ten largest covering around 1%. The donors were part of the validation cohort, which consisted of roughly 120 subjects and was separate from the first cohort of several hundred subjects. On this clone itself: Its target is unknown.

Sequencing was carried out using PBMCs. This chain uses TRBV18 with TRBJ2-3, with D possibly matching TRBD2 (5 bases). This TCR was sampled from a woman between 18 and 29 years old in good health and CMV-seronegative. In DNA form, the CDR3 reads TGTGCCAGCTCACCGTCCGGCGGACTTATCACAGATACGCAGTATTTT. Translated, it gives CASSPSGGLITDTQYF.